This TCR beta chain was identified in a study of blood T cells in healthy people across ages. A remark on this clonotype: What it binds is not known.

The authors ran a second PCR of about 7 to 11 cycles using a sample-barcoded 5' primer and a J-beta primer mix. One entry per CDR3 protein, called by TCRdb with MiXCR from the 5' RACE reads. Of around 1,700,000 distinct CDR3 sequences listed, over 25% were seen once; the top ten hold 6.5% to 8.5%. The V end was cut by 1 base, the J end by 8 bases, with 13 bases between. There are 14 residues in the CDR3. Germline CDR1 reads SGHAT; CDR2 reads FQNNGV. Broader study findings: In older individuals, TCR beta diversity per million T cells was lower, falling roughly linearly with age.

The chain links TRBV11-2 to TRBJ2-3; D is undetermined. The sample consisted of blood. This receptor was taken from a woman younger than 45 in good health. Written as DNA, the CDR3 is TGTGCCAGCAGCTTAGGGGTGAGAGAACGTACGCAGTATTTT. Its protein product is CASSLGVRERTQYF. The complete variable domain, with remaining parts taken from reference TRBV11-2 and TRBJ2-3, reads EAGVAQSPRYKIIEKRQSVAFWCNPISGHATLYWYQQILGQGPKLLIQFQNNGVVDDSQLPKDRFSAERLKGVDSTLKIQPAKLEDSAVYLCASSLGVRERTQYFGPGTRLTVL.